This paragraph covers one T cell receptor (beta chain) sequence. The repertoire was sequenced with immunoSEQ multiplex PCR; TCRdb's copy has only in-frame clones and lacks some. The sample includes over 150,000 clones, over 60% seen only once; the top ten take about 26%. Germline CDR1 reads SGHVS; CDR2 reads FNYEAQ. V dropped 5 bases and J dropped 0; count of bases not matched to a gene: 9. The CDR3 runs to 17 residues. The data were obtained in a study of blood T cell repertoires in COVID-19. Overall study: Sources were T cells, B-cell-depleted T cells, or PBMCs; the material itself was cDNA or gDNA.

Sequencing was done on a sample of peripheral blood. This chain uses TRBV7-6 with TRBJ1-1; 10 bases are shared with TRBD1. This TCR was sampled from a woman in her 70s with acute or convalescent COVID-19. CDR3 bases: TGTGCCAGCAGCGCACCGGGACAGGGGTTTTTGAACACTGAAGCTTTCTTT. It codes for CASSAPGQGFLNTEAFF.